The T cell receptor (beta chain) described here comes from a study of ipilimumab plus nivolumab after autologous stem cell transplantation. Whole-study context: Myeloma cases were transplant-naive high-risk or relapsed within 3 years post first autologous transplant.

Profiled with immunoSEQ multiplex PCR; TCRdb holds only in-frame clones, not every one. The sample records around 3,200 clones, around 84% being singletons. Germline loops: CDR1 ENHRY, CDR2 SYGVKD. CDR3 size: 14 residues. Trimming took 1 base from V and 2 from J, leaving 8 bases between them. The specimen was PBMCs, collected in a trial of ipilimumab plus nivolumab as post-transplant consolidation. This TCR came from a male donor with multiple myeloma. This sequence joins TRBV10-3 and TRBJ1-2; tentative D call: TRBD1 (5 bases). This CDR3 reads CAISELGANYGYTF. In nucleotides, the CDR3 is TGTGCCATCAGTGAGTTAGGGGCGAACTATGGCTACACCTTC.